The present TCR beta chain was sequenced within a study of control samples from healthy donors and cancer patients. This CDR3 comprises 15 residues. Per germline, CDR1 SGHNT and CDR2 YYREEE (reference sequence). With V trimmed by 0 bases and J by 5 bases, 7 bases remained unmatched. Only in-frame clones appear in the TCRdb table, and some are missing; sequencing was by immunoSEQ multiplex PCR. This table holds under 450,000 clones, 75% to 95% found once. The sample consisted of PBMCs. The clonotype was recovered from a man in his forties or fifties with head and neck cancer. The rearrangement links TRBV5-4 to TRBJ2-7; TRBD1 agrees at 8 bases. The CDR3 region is CASSLGQGRGDEQYF. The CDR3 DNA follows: TGTGCCAGCAGCTTGGGACAGGGGAGAGGCGACGAGCAGTACTTC.